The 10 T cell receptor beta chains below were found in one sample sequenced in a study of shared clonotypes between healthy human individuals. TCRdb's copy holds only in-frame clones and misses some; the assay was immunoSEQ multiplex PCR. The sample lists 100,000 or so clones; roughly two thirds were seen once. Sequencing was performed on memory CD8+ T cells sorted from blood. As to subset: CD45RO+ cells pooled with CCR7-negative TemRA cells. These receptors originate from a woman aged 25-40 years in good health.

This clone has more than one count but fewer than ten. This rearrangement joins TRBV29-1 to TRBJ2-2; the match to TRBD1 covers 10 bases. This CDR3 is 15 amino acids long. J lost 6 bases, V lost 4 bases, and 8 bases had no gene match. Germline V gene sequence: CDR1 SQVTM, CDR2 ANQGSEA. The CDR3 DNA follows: TGCAGCGTTGCCCCCGGGACAGGGGAGGCCGGGGAGCTGTTTTTT. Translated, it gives CSVAPGTGEAGELFF.

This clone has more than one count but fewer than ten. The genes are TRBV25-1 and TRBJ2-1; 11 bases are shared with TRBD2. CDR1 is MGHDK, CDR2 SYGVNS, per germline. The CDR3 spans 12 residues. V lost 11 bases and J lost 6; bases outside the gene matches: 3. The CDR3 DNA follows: TGTGCCGTAGCGGGAGGGCCCAATGAGCAGTTCTTC. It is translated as CAVAGGPNEQFF.

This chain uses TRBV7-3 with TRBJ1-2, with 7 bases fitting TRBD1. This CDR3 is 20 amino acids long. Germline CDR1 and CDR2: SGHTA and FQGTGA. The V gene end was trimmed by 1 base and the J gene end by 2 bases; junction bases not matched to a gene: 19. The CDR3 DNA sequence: TGTGCCAGCAGCTTAAGCTGGTCCCGGTACCGGGACAGACCGAACTATGGCTACACCTTC. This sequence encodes CASSLSWSRYRDRPNYGYTF.

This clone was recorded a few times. The CDR3 DNA reads as TGCGCCAGCAGCTTGGGGGACAGGGGCTCCTATGGCTACACCTTC. This sequence encodes CASSLGDRGSYGYTF. The chain combines TRBV5-1 with TRBJ1-2; the match to TRBD1 covers 10 bases. The germline V gene has CDR1 SGHRS and CDR2 YFSETQ. V shed 0 bases and J 4 bases; nucleotides not matched to a gene: 3. The CDR3 runs 15 residues.

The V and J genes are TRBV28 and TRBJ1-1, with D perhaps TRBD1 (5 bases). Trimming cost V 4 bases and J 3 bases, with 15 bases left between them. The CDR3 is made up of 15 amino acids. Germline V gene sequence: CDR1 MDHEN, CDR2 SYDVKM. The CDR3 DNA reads TGTGCCAGCAGTTCGCGAGGCCCGACAGACACTGAAGCTTTCTTT. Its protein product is CASSSRGPTDTEAFF.

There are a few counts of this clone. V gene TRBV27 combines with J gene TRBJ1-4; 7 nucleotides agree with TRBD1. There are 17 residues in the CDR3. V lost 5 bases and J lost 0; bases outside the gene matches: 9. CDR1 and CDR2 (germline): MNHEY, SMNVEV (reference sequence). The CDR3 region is CASSHRDSRSTNEKLFF. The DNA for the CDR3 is TGTGCCAGCAGTCACCGGGACAGCCGATCAACTAATGAAAAACTGTTTTTT.

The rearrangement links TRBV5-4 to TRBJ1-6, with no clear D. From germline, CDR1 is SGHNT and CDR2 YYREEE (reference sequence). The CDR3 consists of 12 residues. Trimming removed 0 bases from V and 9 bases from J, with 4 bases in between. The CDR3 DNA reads TGTGCCAGCAGCTTGGCTTCTTCACCCCTCCACTTT. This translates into CASSLASSPLHF.

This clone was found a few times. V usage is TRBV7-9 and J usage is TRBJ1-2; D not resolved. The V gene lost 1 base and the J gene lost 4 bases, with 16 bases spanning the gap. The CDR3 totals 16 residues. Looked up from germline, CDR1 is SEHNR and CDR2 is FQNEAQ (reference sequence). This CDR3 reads CASSLDAGRAGYGYTF. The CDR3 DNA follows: TGTGCCAGCAGCTTAGACGCCGGGCGGGCCGGCTATGGCTACACCTTC.

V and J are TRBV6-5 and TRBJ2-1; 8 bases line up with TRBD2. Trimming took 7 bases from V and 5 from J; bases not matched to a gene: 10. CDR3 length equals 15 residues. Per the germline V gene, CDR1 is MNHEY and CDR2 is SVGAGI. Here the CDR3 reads CASKVPTGGHNEQFF. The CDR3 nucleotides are TGTGCCAGCAAAGTCCCCACGGGAGGGCACAATGAGCAGTTCTTC.

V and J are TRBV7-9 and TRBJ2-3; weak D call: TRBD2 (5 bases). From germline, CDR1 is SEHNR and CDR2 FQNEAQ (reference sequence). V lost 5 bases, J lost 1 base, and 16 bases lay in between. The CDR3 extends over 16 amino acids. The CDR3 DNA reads TGTGCCAGCAGCCCGCGCTCGGTGGAGGGCACAGATACGCAGTATTTT. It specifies CASSPRSVEGTDTQYF.